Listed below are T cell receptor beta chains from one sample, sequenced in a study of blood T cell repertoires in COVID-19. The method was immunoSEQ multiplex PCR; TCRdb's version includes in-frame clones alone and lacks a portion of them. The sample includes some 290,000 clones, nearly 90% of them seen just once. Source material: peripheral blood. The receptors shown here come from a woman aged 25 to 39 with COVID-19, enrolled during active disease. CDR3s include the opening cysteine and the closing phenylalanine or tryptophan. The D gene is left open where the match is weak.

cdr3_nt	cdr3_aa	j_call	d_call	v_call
TGCGCCAGCAGCTTGGCCGGGAGTAGGACCACTGAAGCTTTCTTT	CASSLAGSRTTEAFF	TRBJ1-1	NA	TRBV5-1
TGTGCCATCAGCCCACAGGGGCATGAGCAGTTCTTC	CAISPQGHEQFF	TRBJ2-1	TRBD1	TRBV10-3
TGTGCCAGCTCCCCCACCGGACAGGGGAGAAGCTATGGCTACACCTTC	CASSPTGQGRSYGYTF	TRBJ1-2	TRBD1	TRBV18
TGCAGCACGGTCGGTGGGCAGGCCGGCTATGGCTACACCTTC	CSTVGGQAGYGYTF	TRBJ1-2	NA	TRBV29-1
TGTGCCAGCAGCTTAGCTCTGGGGCCAGGCGGCTACACCTTC	CASSLALGPGGYTF	TRBJ1-2	NA	TRBV7-8
TGTGCCAGTGGAGATGGCTACACCTTC	CASGDGYTF	TRBJ1-2	NA	TRBV25-1
TGTGCCAGCCTCCGTCGGGTGGGTCAGCCCCAGCATTTT	CASLRRVGQPQHF	TRBJ1-5	NA	TRBV19
TGTGCCAGCAGCTTTGCTAGCGGATCCTACGAGCAGTACTTC	CASSFASGSYEQYF	TRBJ2-7	TRBD2	TRBV11-1
TGTGCCAGCACTCTTACGGGACAGGGCAATCAGCCCCAGCATTTT	CASTLTGQGNQPQHF	TRBJ1-5	TRBD1	TRBV28
TGTGCCAGCAGTGATGGGGGCTCCTATGGCTACACCTTC	CASSDGGSYGYTF	TRBJ1-2	NA	TRBV6-1
TGTGCCAGCAGAACCTCGGGGTTCAATCAGCCCCAGCATTTT	CASRTSGFNQPQHF	TRBJ1-5	NA	TRBV28